The 17 T cell receptor beta chains in this list originate from one sample, sequenced in a study of shared clonotypes between healthy human individuals (dated by TCRdb to 2020 to 2021). Libraries came from the immunoSEQ multiplex PCR assay. The table comes from immuneACCESS by way of TCRdb, which keeps in-frame sequences with V and J called. Part of the clones is missing from these tables; in studies checked, under half for an unresolved V gene and the rest for unknown reasons. The sample table records just over 2,000,000 clones; approximately 95% of these occur just once. The ten largest clones add up to roughly 0.13% of the sample. The sequenced sample was naive CD4+ T cells sorted from blood. According to the study, the label for this sample's cell subset or site signals: CD45RA+ positively selected. These receptor sequences come from a man younger than 35 in good health.

The chain is built from TRBV5-4 and TRBJ2-5, with TRBD2 as a possible D gene (5 bases). CDR3 length: 14 residues. V lost 3 bases and J lost 5, with 14 bases in between. CDR1 is SGHNT and CDR2 is YYREEE in the germline V gene (reference sequence). The CDR3 nucleotides read TGTGCCAGCAGCTCCCCAGGCCGCGGGGAGACCCAGTACTTC. Translating it yields CASSSPGRGETQYF. Using reference TRBV5-4 and TRBJ2-5 for the parts outside the CDR3, the full variable domain is ETGVTQSPTHLIKTRGQQVTLRCSSQSGHNTVSWYQQALGQGPQFIFQYYREEENGRGNFPPRFSGLQFPNYSSELNVNALELDDSALYLCASSSPGRGETQYFGPGTRLLVL.

The rearrangement links TRBV28 to TRBJ1-1; 7 bases are shared with TRBD1. This CDR3 region has 20 residues. Germline loops: CDR1 MDHEN, CDR2 SYDVKM. The V and J ends lost 2 bases and 3 bases, in that order; junction bases with no gene match: 21. The CDR3 DNA reads TGTGCCAGCAGTTTACCCTTTTCGGGACAGAAAAGGGGATGGGACACTGAAGCTTTCTTT. Amino acids: CASSLPFSGQKRGWDTEAFF.

The V call is TRBV9, the J call TRBJ1-1, with TRBD1 matching 7 bases. Germline assignment: CDR1 SGDLS and CDR2 YYNGEE. This CDR3 is built from 14 residues. V lost 5 bases, J lost 1 base, and 5 bases stayed unmatched. The CDR3 nucleotides are TGTGCCAGCAGTAGAGGGGGCGGGAACACTGAAGCTTTCTTT. It encodes CASSRGGGNTEAFF.

The chain links TRBV2 to TRBJ1-5; 12 bases are a match to TRBD1. The CDR3 length is 14 residues. Germline values: CDR1 SNHLY, CDR2 FYNNEI. Losses at the gene ends were 9 bases for V and 5 bases for J; bases not matched to a gene: 5. The CDR3 DNA reads TGTGCCAGTGAGGGACAGGGGGCCGATCAGCCCCAGCATTTT. This translates into CASEGQGADQPQHF. Full variable domain (rest looked up from reference TRBV2 and TRBJ1-5): EPEVTQTPSHQVTQMGQEVILRCVPISNHLYFYWYRQILGQKVEFLVSFYNNEISEKSEIFDDQFSVERPDGSNFTLKIRSTKLEDSAMYFCASEGQGADQPQHFGDGTRLSIL.

The V and J genes are TRBV6-1 and TRBJ2-7; D possibly corresponds to TRBD2 (6 bases). Germline V gives CDR1 MNHNS, CDR2 SASEGT. The CDR3 has 15 amino acids. V lost 2 bases, J lost 7 bases, and 18 bases lay in between. Here the CDR3 reads CASSEYHGWAGEQYF. The CDR3 nucleotides are TGTGCCAGCAGTGAATACCACGGGTGGGCGGGGGAGCAGTACTTC.

This rearrangement joins TRBV29-1 to TRBJ2-7, with a possible D match to TRBD1 (6 bases). Trimming removed 4 bases at V and 2 bases at J, with 15 bases between. The CDR3 is 14 residues long. The germline V gene has CDR1 SQVTM and CDR2 ANQGSEA. CDR3 nucleotide sequence: TGCAGCGTTGGTGAGGCCGGGACACCCTACGAGCAGTACTTC. It specifies CSVGEAGTPYEQYF.

The V and J genes are TRBV11-2 and TRBJ2-1; 12 nucleotides agree with TRBD2. The CDR3 is 18 residues long. Germline loops: CDR1 SGHAT, CDR2 FQNNGV. Trimming removed 2 bases from V and 3 bases from J; junction bases left unmatched: 8. CDR3 bases: TGTGCCAGCAGCTTATACTCCGGACTAGCGGGGAACTACAATGAGCAGTTCTTC. Encoded protein: CASSLYSGLAGNYNEQFF.

The CDR3 DNA follows: TGTGCCAGCAGAGCCGGGACAGGGGCGAGTTCACCCCTCCACTTT. This translates into CASRAGTGASSPLHF. The chain combines TRBV9 with TRBJ1-6, with TRBD1 matching over 10 bases. Trimming took 5 bases from V and 9 from J; bases not matched to a gene: 8. Germline CDR1 is SGDLS and CDR2 is YYNGEE. The CDR3 is made up of 15 amino acids.

The CDR3 is CASSQEIDGYSGNTIYF. The DNA for the CDR3 is TGCGCCAGCAGCCAAGAAATCGACGGTTACTCTGGAAACACCATATATTTT. The genes are TRBV4-1 and TRBJ1-3; no firm D call. Germline V gene data show CDR1 as MGHRA and CDR2 as YSYEKL. The CDR3 has 17 amino acids. V lost 0 bases and J 0 bases, leaving 12 bases between the germline ends.

Only a few counts were recorded for this clone. This chain uses TRBV4-3 with TRBJ2-7, with TRBD1 as a possible D gene (6 bases). V lost 0 bases, J lost 6 bases, and 15 bases lay in between. CDR3 length: 15 amino acids. CDR1 LGHNA and CDR2 YSLEER come from the germline V gene. The CDR3 here is CASSQEGTGFREQYF. The CDR3 nucleotides are TGCGCCAGCAGCCAAGAGGGAACAGGGTTTCGCGAGCAGTACTTC.

This clone was recorded once. This sample includes further DNA sequences coding for the same CDR3. The chain links TRBV5-4 to TRBJ1-1; no clear D gene. The germline CDR1 and CDR2 sequences are SGHNT and YYREEE (reference sequence). The CDR3 covers 13 residues. V shed 0 bases and J shed 5 bases, with 8 bases lying between them. The CDR3 region has the DNA TGTGCCAGCAGCTTGGGCAGAGGGACTGAAGCTTTCTTT. Protein product: CASSLGRGTEAFF.

This chain connects TRBV7-8 to TRBJ1-6, with 7 bases identical to TRBD1. With 3 bases clipped from V and 3 bases from J, the junction kept 11 bases outside the gene matches. Germline V gives CDR1 SGHVS, CDR2 FQNEAQ. The CDR3 extends over 18 amino acids. CDR3 amino acids: CASSFSAQGGSYNSPLHF. The CDR3 nucleotides are TGTGCCAGCAGCTTCAGCGCCCAGGGGGGAAGCTATAATTCACCCCTCCACTTT.

CDR3 DNA sequence: TGTGCCAGCAGCTTGGGCAGGGGGCCTGAAGAGACCCAGTACTTC. Encoded protein: CASSLGRGPEETQYF. This rearrangement joins TRBV5-8 to TRBJ2-5, with TRBD1 identical over 8 bases. Germline lookup yields CDR1 SGHTS and CDR2 YDEGEE. The CDR3 has 15 amino acids. V trimming: 0 bases; J trimming: 3 bases; junction bases outside the gene matches: 4.

J is TRBJ1-2 and V is TRBV5-1, with 9 positions matching TRBD1. The J segment lost 8 bases and the V segment lost 5 bases, leaving 10 bases of the junction unmatched. The CDR3 is 14 residues long. The germline gives CDR1 SGHRS, CDR2 YFSETQ. CDR3 bases: TGCGCCAGCAGTCCTACAGGGGGCGCGGGAGGCTACACCTTC. Amino acid sequence: CASSPTGGAGGYTF.

This clone was counted once. The chain uses TRBV30 and TRBJ2-7, with D possibly TRBD2 on 6 matching bases. Germline CDR1 and CDR2: GTSNPN and SVGIG (reference sequence). CDR3 size: 13 residues. Trimming shortened V by 2 bases and J by 3 bases, and 11 bases separated the two germline ends. CDR3 protein: CAWSTREHYEQYF. CDR3 coding DNA: TGTGCCTGGAGTACCCGGGAGCACTACGAGCAGTACTTC. Combining the CDR3 with reference TRBV30 and TRBJ2-7 gives the whole variable domain SQTIHQWPATLVQPVGSPLSLECTVEGTSNPNLYWYRQAAGRGLQLLFYSVGIGQISSEVPQNLSASRPQDRQFILSSKKLLLSDSGFYLCAWSTREHYEQYFGPGTRLTVT.

The chain employs TRBV29-1 and TRBJ2-3; the match to TRBD2 covers 7 bases. V was clipped by 4 bases and J by 2 bases; unmatched bases: 6. Germline-derived CDR1 and CDR2 are SQVTM and ANQGSEA. CDR3 length: 14 residues. CDR3 residues: CSVAGGSTTDTQYF. The CDR3 DNA reads TGCAGCGTTGCTGGCGGGAGCACCACAGATACGCAGTATTTT.

The chain links TRBV19 to TRBJ2-1; no clear D gene. The length of the CDR3 is 12 residues. Germline V gene data show CDR1 as LNHDA and CDR2 as SQIVND (reference sequence). Trimming stripped 3 bases from V and 7 bases from J, with 7 bases between. The CDR3 sequence: CASSISLNEQFF. The CDR3 nucleotides are TGTGCCAGTAGTATTTCCTTGAATGAGCAGTTCTTC.